Detailed here is one T cell receptor (beta chain). Its specificity is not known. The CDR3 consists of 14 residues. CDR1 is SGHAT, CDR2 FQNNGV, per germline. The V gene end was trimmed by 3 bases and the J gene end by 6 bases; junction bases not matched to a gene: 4. Frozen-stored PBMCs produced around 2.2 micrograms of genomic DNA for TCR beta libraries. Method: immunoSEQ multiplex PCR; TCRdb's copy keeps in-frame clones and lacks some. The sample carries about 39,000 clones, around 63% recorded once. This specimen comes from a study of cytotoxic CD8 clonotypes in ibrutinib-treated CLL. Study observations and caveats: Public clonotypes occurred uncommonly; on treatment, they contracted or remained stable.

This sequence originates from a human donor with chronic lymphocytic leukemia. This chain connects TRBV11-2 to TRBJ2-4, with 8 bases that match TRBD1. This specimen was PBMCs, taken at disease progression, from a patient treated with ibrutinib. The CDR3 DNA is TGTGCCAGCAGCTTCTCCGGACAGGGAAACATTCAGTACTTC. Protein product: CASSFSGQGNIQYF.